The source of this T cell receptor beta chain is a study of blood T cell repertoires in COVID-19. Looking at the study overall: Some COVID-19 samples were acute and others convalescent; all came from the United States, Italy and Spain.

In the original analysis: Estimation of nucleated cell counts was performed using reference gene primer amplification. The table came from immunoSEQ multiplex PCR; TCRdb's copy has only in-frame clones and leaves some out. The D gene and trimming were derived from the DNA, and the V and J assignments and clone size from that table. The data hold approximately 300,000 clones, with approximately 91% observed a single time. All exposed participants met a person with COVID-19 within 2 weeks before entering the study. Per germline, CDR1 SSHAT and CDR2 FNYEAQ (reference sequence). Between the trimmed V and J ends, which lost 1 base and 0 bases, there was a span of 10 bases. The CDR3 covers 16 residues.

The genes are TRBV7-7 and TRBJ2-1; D is unclear. The TCR sequence derives from a woman aged 25 to 39 who had been exposed to COVID-19. The sample consisted of PBMCs or T cells enriched from blood (not recorded which). CDR3 loop: CASSLGTRSSYNEQFF. In DNA form, the CDR3 reads TGTGCCAGCAGCTTAGGTACAAGGAGCTCCTACAATGAGCAGTTCTTC.